This T cell receptor (beta chain) was retrieved from a study of low-dose radiotherapy and immunotherapy resistance in tumors. Documented time point: before trial treatment. TRAV- and TRBV-specific primers primed first-strand cDNA, covering alpha and beta chains. Amplification of TCRs used a constant-region primer and V-primer adapter for around 19 PCR cycles. TCRdb used MiXCR to reprocess the reads, holding one entry per CDR3 protein. Of tens of thousands of distinct CDR3 sequences listed, roughly a sixth are singletons. This specimen consisted of PBMCs, obtained before treatment. This TCR was sampled from a male donor with prostate cancer.

CDR3 in DNA: TGTGCCAGTAGTCAAGTGGGGGACAGGGACTCCTACGAGCAGTACTTC. It is translated as CASSQVGDRDSYEQYF. The rearrangement links TRBV19 to TRBJ2-7, with 9 bases that match TRBD1. The trim removed 5 bases at V and 0 bases at J, leaving 8 bases unmatched. This CDR3 region has 16 residues. Germline V gives CDR1 LNHDA, CDR2 SQIVND (reference sequence). The variable domain in full, with the rest retrieved from reference TRBV19 and TRBJ2-7, is DGGITQSPKYLFRKEGQNVTLSCEQNLNHDAMYWYRQDPGQGLRLIYYSQIVNDFQKGDIAEGYSVSREKKESFPLTVTSAQKNPTAFYLCASSQVGDRDSYEQYFGPGTRLTVT.